One sample yielded the 22 T cell receptor beta chains listed below, sequenced in a study of blood T cells in healthy people across ages. Together with a sample-barcoded 5' primer, a J-beta primer mix was included in a second PCR lasting about 6 to 11 cycles. TCRdb redid the calling of the 5' RACE reads with MiXCR, one entry per CDR3 protein. The sample holds about 1.5 million distinct CDR3 sequences; approximately 43% are singletons and the top ten take around 4%. Input material: blood. These receptor sequences come from a woman younger than 35 in good health.

CDR3 amino acids: CASSLREGLQYF. The CDR3, as DNA: TGTGCCAGCAGCCTTCGGGAGGGCCTGCAGTACTTC. This chain connects TRBV3-1 to TRBJ2-4; 8 nucleotides match TRBD2. Germline lookup yields CDR1 LGHDT and CDR2 YNNKEL (reference sequence). The CDR3 has 12 amino acids. J was trimmed by 13 bases and V by 4 bases; bases with no gene match: 6.

This rearrangement joins TRBV5-1 to TRBJ2-3, with 11 nucleotides matching TRBD2. CDR1 is SGHRS, CDR2 YFSETQ, per germline. Germline trimming cut 0 bases from V and 4 bases from J; bases unmatched to any gene: 4. This CDR3 has 16 amino acids. The CDR3 nucleotides are TGCGCCAGCAGCTTGGTTGTAGCGGGAGGGCCAGATACGCAGTATTTT. Encoded protein: CASSLVVAGGPDTQYF.

This clonotype occurred many times. The chain combines TRBV29-1 with TRBJ2-1; TRBD2 might be the D (7 bases). This CDR3 has 15 residues. V lost 7 bases to trimming and J lost 4 bases, with 20 bases between them. In germline, CDR1 is SQVTM, CDR2 ANQGSEA. The CDR3 sequence is CSGGPLSGNYNEQFF. The DNA of the CDR3 is TGCAGCGGGGGGCCTTTGAGCGGGAATTACAATGAGCAGTTCTTC.

The rearrangement uses TRBV5-1 and TRBJ2-5; no clear D. Trimming shortened V by 8 bases and J by 2 bases, and 7 bases separated the two germline ends. Germline loops: CDR1 SGHRS, CDR2 YFSETQ. This CDR3 comprises 11 residues. Written as DNA, the CDR3 is TGCGCCAGTTTGATGCAAGAGACCCAGTACTTC. It codes for CASLMQETQYF. The full variable domain, rest sourced from reference TRBV5-1 and TRBJ2-5, is KAGVTQTPRYLIKTRGQQVTLSCSPISGHRSVSWYQQTPGQGLQFLFEYFSETQRNKGNFPGRFSGRQFSNSRSEMNVSTLELGDSALYLCASLMQETQYFGPGTRLLVL.

The rearrangement uses TRBV7-9 and TRBJ2-7; D not certain. V lost 4 bases and J lost 4, with 11 bases in between. The germline CDR1 and CDR2 sequences are SEHNR and FQNEAQ (reference sequence). The CDR3 runs to 13 residues. The CDR3 loop is CASSSYFGYEQYF. The CDR3 DNA reads TGTGCCAGCAGCTCTTATTTCGGGTACGAGCAGTACTTC. Full variable domain (remainder filled in from reference TRBV7-9 and TRBJ2-7): DTGVSQNPRHKITKRGQNVTFRCDPISEHNRLYWYRQTLGQGPEFLTYFQNEAQLEKSRLLSDRFSAERPKGSFSTLEIQRTEQGDSAMYLCASSSYFGYEQYFGPGTRLTVT.

This clonotype was recorded a few times. The J gene is TRBJ1-6, the V gene TRBV7-9; D not certain. The CDR3 consists of 14 residues. V was shortened by 5 bases and J by 8 bases, with 13 bases between the two germline ends. Germline loops: CDR1 SEHNR, CDR2 FQNEAQ (reference sequence). In DNA, the CDR3 is TGTGCCAGCAGCACAGAGGTAAACTATTCACCCCTCCACTTT. This translates into CASSTEVNYSPLHF.

The chain has TRBV5-5 and TRBJ2-7; a possible D gene is TRBD2 (6 bases). The tail of the sequence fits TRBJ2-5 better, so the J call may be wrong. The length of the CDR3 is 19 residues. Looked up from germline, CDR1 is SGHKS and CDR2 is YYEKEE (reference sequence). The CDR3 here is CASSLDWWRAQEKGETQYF. Here the CDR3 DNA reads TGTGCCAGCAGCTTGGACTGGTGGAGGGCACAAGAGAAGGGGGAGACCCAGTACTTC.

This clonotype was observed a few times. The chain uses TRBV7-2 and TRBJ2-7, with 8 bases aligning to TRBD2. V was clipped by 1 base and J by 0 bases; unmatched bases: 2. This CDR3 spans 15 amino acids. Germline lookup yields CDR1 SGHTA and CDR2 FQGNSA. CDR3 DNA sequence: TGTGCCAGCAGCTTAGTTAGCGGGAACTCCTACGAGCAGTACTTC. Translated, it gives CASSLVSGNSYEQYF.

The table lists this clonotype with many counts. This rearrangement joins TRBV7-2 to TRBJ2-1, with 9 bases aligning to TRBD2. Germline V lookup: CDR1 SGHTA, CDR2 FQGNSA. The CDR3 length is 15 residues. V shed 0 bases and J 5 bases; nucleotides not matched to a gene: 2. The CDR3: CASSLALAGNNEQFF. DNA of the CDR3: TGTGCCAGCAGCTTAGCTCTAGCGGGAAACAATGAGCAGTTCTTC.

With respect to this clonotype: Being one base from a much bigger clone, this may be a read error. The rearrangement joins TRBV15 to TRBJ1-6; no definite D call. Germline V CDR1 and CDR2: LNHNV, YYDKDF (reference sequence). The CDR3 is 16 amino acids. Trimming pared 0 bases from V and 5 bases from J, leaving 11 bases between. The CDR3 protein is CATSRERGVHNSPLHF. The CDR3 DNA reads TGTGCCACCAGCAGAGAACGGGGAGTGCATAATTCACCCCTCCACTTT. The full variable domain, its missing parts supplied by reference TRBV15 and TRBJ1-6, is DAMVIQNPRYQVTQFGKPVTLSCSQTLNHNVMYWYQQKSSQAPKLLFHYYDKDFNNEADTPDNFQSRRPNTSFCFLDIRSPGLGDTAMYLCATSRERGVHNSPLHFGNGTRLTVT.

The chain has TRBV24-1 and TRBJ2-3, with 8 bases aligning to TRBD2. The germline CDR1 and CDR2 sequences are KGHDR and SFDVKD. The CDR3 totals 15 residues. V lost 4 bases to trimming and J lost 3 bases; unmatched junction nucleotides: 5. CDR3 coding DNA: TGTGCCACCAGTGAAAGAGCGGGGGAGACAGATACGCAGTATTTT. It yields the protein CATSERAGETDTQYF.

In its sample, this clonotype was seen once. The chain is built from TRBV4-2 and TRBJ2-3, with 13 bases identical to TRBD2. Per the germline V gene, CDR1 is LGHNA and CDR2 is YNFKEQ. CDR3 length equals 17 residues. With 4 bases clipped from V and 2 bases from J, the junction kept 6 bases outside the gene matches. CDR3 protein: CASSRGLAGADTDTQYF. The DNA of the CDR3 is TGTGCCAGCAGCCGAGGACTAGCGGGAGCCGACACAGATACGCAGTATTTT.

Comments on this clonotype: This sequence may be a read error, since a much larger clone differs from it by one base. CDR3 residues: CASSNGLPGDEQYF. The CDR3 coding sequence is TGTGCCAGCAGTAACGGCCTCCCTGGGGATGAGCAGTACTTC. The chain links TRBV6-4 to TRBJ2-5; D call uncertain. The V and J ends lost 5 bases and 11 bases respectively, with 21 bases between them. In germline, CDR1 is MRHNA, CDR2 SNTAGT. The CDR3 is 14 residues long.

This chain joins TRBV29-1 and TRBJ1-4; TRBD1 might be the D (6 bases). Deletions cut 7 bases from V and 8 bases from J, with 17 bases between. CDR3 length: 13 residues. Germline V gene lookup returns CDR1 SQVTM and CDR2 ANQGSEA. CDR3 in amino acids: CSGGAGSKEKLFF. The CDR3 DNA reads as TGCAGCGGGGGGGCAGGGAGTAAGGAAAAACTGTTTTTT.

This chain links TRBV11-2 with TRBJ2-6; D is unresolved. Germline V gene sequence: CDR1 SGHAT, CDR2 FQNNGV. V lost 6 bases to trimming and J lost 0 bases, with 6 bases between them. CDR3 length: 14 residues. The CDR3 bases are TGTGCCAGCAGTTGGGTCTCTGGGGCCAACGTCCTGACTTTC. This sequence encodes CASSWVSGANVLTF.

The rearrangement joins TRBV12-3 or TRBV12-4 to TRBJ1-2; D unclear. This CDR3 has 13 residues. Trimming pared 2 bases from V and 4 bases from J, leaving 8 bases between. CDR3 coding DNA: TGTGCCAGCAGTTTATCACACTTCTATGGCTACACCTTC. As protein: CASSLSHFYGYTF.

The sample holds many counts of this clonotype. The V and J genes are TRBV12-3 or TRBV12-4 and TRBJ2-1; 10 bases agree with TRBD1. Germline trimming cut 4 bases from V and 7 bases from J; bases unmatched to any gene: 4. The CDR3 covers 14 residues. The CDR3 loop reads CASSWTGGRNEQFF. Here the CDR3 DNA reads TGTGCCAGCAGTTGGACAGGGGGGAGGAATGAGCAGTTCTTC.

CDR3 loop: CASSPNQRGTAGLLFF. CDR3 DNA sequence: TGCGCCAGCAGCCCGAATCAGCGGGGGACAGCAGGCCTACTGTTTTTT. The V call is TRBV4-1, the J call TRBJ1-4; TRBD1 matches 7 bases. The germline gives CDR1 MGHRA, CDR2 YSYEKL. This CDR3 is built from 16 residues. The V gene end was trimmed by 4 bases and the J gene end by 13 bases; junction bases not matched to a gene: 18.

Only a few counts were recorded for this clonotype. The germline gene is not matched at one end of the junction; a read error may be the cause. The V and J genes are TRBV12-3 or TRBV12-4 and TRBJ2-1; D might be TRBD1 or TRBD2, each matching 5 bases. The CDR3 has 14 residues. CDR3 amino acids: CASSQGRSFNEQFF. In DNA, the CDR3 is TGTGCCAGCAGTCAGGGACGCTCCTTCAATGAGCAGTTCTTC.

This clonotype has a count of ten or more. The chain carries TRBV10-3 and TRBJ2-1; D gene uncertain. The CDR3 is 13 residues long. The V gene's germline CDR1 is ENHRY and CDR2 SYGVKD. Trimming removed 11 bases at V and 0 bases at J, with 11 bases between. This CDR3 is CASGPSSYNEQFF. In DNA, the CDR3 is TGTGCCTCCGGCCCAAGCTCCTACAATGAGCAGTTCTTC.

This clonotype was detected only a few times. The rearrangement links TRBV5-1 to TRBJ2-7; possible D gene TRBD1, 6 bases. V lost 2 bases to trimming and J lost 5 bases, with 14 bases between them. Germline CDR1 SGHRS, CDR2 YFSETQ. This CDR3 region has 14 residues. CDR3 DNA sequence: TGCGCCAGCAGCTTTTATGGGGGCCTGGACGAGCAGTACTTC. Translated, it gives CASSFYGGLDEQYF.

The chain uses TRBV30 and TRBJ2-5, with no clear D. This CDR3 is 13 amino acids long. V dropped 3 bases and J dropped 2 bases, with 10 bases sitting between them. Per germline, CDR1 GTSNPN and CDR2 SVGIG (reference sequence). The CDR3 region has the DNA TGTGCCTGGAGCGGGTCGATGCAAGAGACCCAGTACTTC. Protein: CAWSGSMQETQYF.